This T cell receptor beta chain was found in a study of chemoradiotherapy in HPV16-positive cancers. Measured with immunoSEQ multiplex PCR; TCRdb has only the in-frame clones, and not every one. The sample records several thousand clones, around 85% being singletons. Trimming at V came to 4 bases and at J to 3 bases, leaving 5 bases not matched to a gene. Germline V gene lookup returns CDR1 SGHRS and CDR2 YFSETQ. The CDR3 covers 15 residues. The TCR comes from a human donor with HPV-associated anogenital cancer. The V and J genes are TRBV5-1 and TRBJ1-4; 8 nucleotides agree with TRBD1. Sequencing was performed on tumor tissue, taken from a patient who underwent chemoradiotherapy. The DNA for the CDR3 is TGCGCCAGCAGCCTTGGGGACAGGTCTAATGAAAAACTGTTTTTT. Translating it yields CASSLGDRSNEKLFF.